These T cell receptor beta chains were read from a single sample in a study of T cell responses to AZD1222 COVID-19 vaccine. Assay: immunoSEQ multiplex PCR; the TCRdb copy retains only in-frame clones and omits some. The table has 85,000 to 120,000 clones, around 91% seen once. This sample comprised peripheral blood, obtained 28 days after the second AZD1222 dose. These TCRs come from an adult who received the AZD1222 COVID-19 vaccine. CDR3s include the opening cysteine and the closing phenylalanine or tryptophan. A D gene is named only where the DNA matches it firmly. The listing skips clone size in some rows; elsewhere it reads once, few, many or a size class.

clone_size: NA
v_call: TRBV6-2/TRBV6-3
j_call: TRBJ2-5
d_call: NA
cdr3_nt: TGTGCCAGCAGCCCTCGGGGGCGGGCCGGGGAGACCCAGTACTTC
cdr3_aa: CASSPRGRAGETQYF

clone_size: NA
v_call: TRBV5-1
j_call: TRBJ1-2
d_call: NA
cdr3_nt: TGCGCCAGCAGATTTGGGGAGGGTAGCTATGGCTACACCTTC
cdr3_aa: CASRFGEGSYGYTF

clone_size: NA
v_call: TRBV14
j_call: TRBJ1-6
d_call: NA
cdr3_nt: TGTGCCAGCAGCCAAGAACCCTATAATTCACCCCTCCACTTT
cdr3_aa: CASSQEPYNSPLHF

clone_size: NA
v_call: TRBV19
j_call: TRBJ1-1
d_call: NA
cdr3_nt: TGTGCCAGTAGTCACGTGAACACTGAAGCTTTCTTT
cdr3_aa: CASSHVNTEAFF

clone_size: once
v_call: TRBV5-4
j_call: TRBJ2-2
d_call: TRBD1
cdr3_nt: TGTGCCAGCAGCCCGGGAGGGACAGGGGGTACCGGGGAGCTGTTTTTT
cdr3_aa: CASSPGGTGGTGELFF

clone_size: NA
v_call: TRBV6-1
j_call: TRBJ1-2
d_call: NA
cdr3_nt: TGTGCCAGCAGTGAATTACGGGGCTATGGCTACACCTTC
cdr3_aa: CASSELRGYGYTF

clone_size: NA
v_call: TRBV19
j_call: TRBJ2-7
d_call: NA
cdr3_nt: TGTGCCAGTAGTATGGTAGCTGGGAGGATAGGGGAGCAGTACTTC
cdr3_aa: CASSMVAGRIGEQYF

clone_size: NA
v_call: TRBV27
j_call: TRBJ2-3
d_call: NA
cdr3_nt: TGTGCCAGCAGTTTAATGCCCGGAGGCGGGGGCACAGATACGCAGTATTTT
cdr3_aa: CASSLMPGGGGTDTQYF

clone_size: NA
v_call: TRBV7-9
j_call: TRBJ2-7
d_call: TRBD1
cdr3_nt: TGTGCCAGCAGCTCCGGGACAGGGCGTTTCGAGCAGTACTTC
cdr3_aa: CASSSGTGRFEQYF

clone_size: NA
v_call: TRBV27
j_call: TRBJ2-3
d_call: NA
cdr3_nt: TGTGCCAGCAGCCCTCGCCCCAAGGTGGGCACAGATACGCAGTATTTT
cdr3_aa: CASSPRPKVGTDTQYF

clone_size: NA
v_call: TRBV23-1
j_call: TRBJ2-5
d_call: TRBD1
cdr3_nt: TGCGCCAGCAGTCCCCCGACAGGGGTGTTAGAGACCCAGTACTTC
cdr3_aa: CASSPPTGVLETQYF

clone_size: once
v_call: TRBV7-3
j_call: TRBJ2-6
d_call: NA
cdr3_nt: TGTGCCAGCAGCTTAGAGCAGGGGGGCTCTGGGGCCAACGTCCTGACTTTC
cdr3_aa: CASSLEQGGSGANVLTF

clone_size: NA
v_call: TRBV9
j_call: TRBJ1-6
d_call: NA
cdr3_nt: TGTGCCAGCAGCGGCGGACCGCCCAGTGATTCACCCCTCCACTTT
cdr3_aa: CASSGGPPSDSPLHF

clone_size: NA
v_call: TRBV6-5
j_call: TRBJ2-1
d_call: TRBD1
cdr3_nt: TGTGCCAGCAGTACCGGGACAGGGACTTTCAATGAGCAGTTCTTC
cdr3_aa: CASSTGTGTFNEQFF

clone_size: NA
v_call: TRBV12-1
j_call: TRBJ2-1
d_call: NA
cdr3_nt: TGTGCCAGCAGCTCGGACAGGGCCCAAGTAATCAATGAGCAGTTCTTC
cdr3_aa: CASSSDRAQVINEQFF

clone_size: NA
v_call: TRBV6-2/TRBV6-3
j_call: TRBJ2-3
d_call: NA
cdr3_nt: TGTGCCAGCAGTGCGGCAGGACCTAGCACAGATACGCAGTATTTT
cdr3_aa: CASSAAGPSTDTQYF

clone_size: NA
v_call: TRBV18
j_call: TRBJ1-6
d_call: TRBD1
cdr3_nt: TGTGCCAGCTCACCAGAAGGGGGCGATTCACCCCTCCACTTT
cdr3_aa: CASSPEGGDSPLHF

clone_size: NA
v_call: TRBV24-1
j_call: TRBJ1-5
d_call: NA
cdr3_nt: TGTGCCACCAGTGATGATTATAGCAATCAGCCCCAGCATTTT
cdr3_aa: CATSDDYSNQPQHF

clone_size: NA
v_call: TRBV4-3
j_call: TRBJ2-7
d_call: TRBD1
cdr3_nt: TGCGCCAGCAGCCAAGACCCCTGGGACAGGGTTTCCTACGAGCAGTACTTC
cdr3_aa: CASSQDPWDRVSYEQYF

clone_size: few
v_call: TRBV11-3
j_call: TRBJ2-2
d_call: TRBD1
cdr3_nt: TGTGCCAGCCGCCCCAGGACAGGGATCGGGGAGCTGTTTTTT
cdr3_aa: CASRPRTGIGELFF

clone_size: NA
v_call: TRBV7-9
j_call: TRBJ2-7
d_call: TRBD2
cdr3_nt: TGTGCCAGCAGCTTACGGCGGGGGGACTCCTACGAGCAGTACTTC
cdr3_aa: CASSLRRGDSYEQYF

clone_size: NA
v_call: TRBV3-1/TRBV3-2
j_call: TRBJ2-1
d_call: NA
cdr3_nt: TGTGCCAGCAGCACTGGGGCTTTCCATTCCGACAATGAGCAGTTCTTC
cdr3_aa: CASSTGAFHSDNEQFF

clone_size: NA
v_call: TRBV9
j_call: TRBJ1-6
d_call: NA
cdr3_nt: TGTGCCAGCAGCTTGGGGGGTTTGGATTCACCCCTCCACTTT
cdr3_aa: CASSLGGLDSPLHF

clone_size: NA
v_call: TRBV6-1
j_call: TRBJ1-5
d_call: TRBD1
cdr3_nt: TGTGCCAGCAGTGAAGGGGGACAGTTCAATCAGCCCCAGCATTTT
cdr3_aa: CASSEGGQFNQPQHF

clone_size: NA
v_call: TRBV10-3
j_call: TRBJ2-7
d_call: NA
cdr3_nt: TGTGCCATCAGTGCCGACTACGAGCAGTACTTC
cdr3_aa: CAISADYEQYF

clone_size: NA
v_call: TRBV4-3
j_call: TRBJ2-7
d_call: NA
cdr3_nt: TGCGCCAGCAGCCAAGACAGGGGGGGAACCTACGAGCAGTACTTC
cdr3_aa: CASSQDRGGTYEQYF

clone_size: NA
v_call: TRBV24-1
j_call: TRBJ2-1
d_call: NA
cdr3_nt: TGTGCCACCAGTGATTCGGACAGCCACAATGAGCAGTTCTTC
cdr3_aa: CATSDSDSHNEQFF

clone_size: NA
v_call: TRBV27
j_call: TRBJ2-5
d_call: TRBD2
cdr3_nt: TGTGCCAGCAACCCCGGGGGGGGCGGGGCCCAGTACTTC
cdr3_aa: CASNPGGGGAQYF

clone_size: once
v_call: TRBV3-1/TRBV3-2
j_call: TRBJ1-2
d_call: NA
cdr3_nt: TGTGCCAGTTCTAATACCGCCGGTGGCTACACCTTC
cdr3_aa: CASSNTAGGYTF